This T cell receptor beta chain is drawn from a study of blood T cell repertoires in COVID-19. The CDR3 loop spans 14 amino acids. In germline, CDR1 is SGDLS, CDR2 YYNGEE. After removal of 4 bases from V and 1 base from J, the junction contained 4 bases not matched to a gene. Profiling relied on immunoSEQ multiplex PCR, and the TCRdb table lists in-frame clones only, not all of them. The repertoire holds about 390,000 clones, 80% to 90% seen once, with roughly 2.1% in the top ten. The sample consisted of peripheral blood. The receptor was derived from a woman aged 55-69 years with COVID-19, enrolled during active disease. The rearrangement links TRBV9 to TRBJ2-5, with TRBD1 matching over 7 bases. The CDR3 reads CASSPWDSQETQYF. CDR3 nucleotide sequence: TGTGCCAGCAGCCCCTGGGACAGCCAAGAGACCCAGTACTTC.